A selection of T cell receptor beta chains follows, all from one sample in a study of post-analysis software for immune sequencing data. MiXCR, run by TCRdb on the PCR reads, gives a single entry per CDR3 protein. Of around 500,000 distinct CDR3 sequences in the sample, less than 40% were seen once. Sequencing was carried out using blood. The receptors were sampled from a girl younger than 18 with multiple sclerosis. The CDR3 runs from the conserved cysteine through the conserved F or W. A D gene is named only where the DNA matches it firmly. A row's size may be missing; if present it is once, few, many or a size class.

>NA|TRBV5-1|NA|TRBJ1-6
CASSQRGGDSPLHF
TGCGCCAGCAGCCAAAGGGGTGGTGATTCACCCCTCCACTTT
>few|TRBV20-1|NA|TRBJ1-6
CSARGRLVIDSPLHF
TGCAGTGCTAGAGGCCGATTGGTTATAGATTCACCCCTCCACTTT
>few|TRBV12-3/TRBV12-4|NA|TRBJ2-7
CASRTTGSYEQYF
TGTGCCAGCAGAACGACAGGATCCTACGAGCAGTACTTC
>NA|TRBV29-1|NA|TRBJ1-2
CSGDVGNYGYTF
TGCAGCGGTGACGTGGGGAACTATGGCTACACCTTC
>few|TRBV29-1|NA|TRBJ2-3
CSVSGQLTDTQYF
TGCAGCGTCAGTGGACAGCTCACAGATACGCAGTATTTT
>few|TRBV10-3|NA|TRBJ2-3
CAISERDTDTQYF
TGTGCCATCAGTGAGCGGGACACAGATACGCAGTATTTT
>NA|TRBV20-1|NA|TRBJ1-5
CSAVYTSNQPQHF
TGCAGTGCCGTATATACAAGCAATCAGCCCCAGCATTTT
>NA|TRBV29-1|NA|TRBJ1-2
CSVPLEYSNYGYTF
TGCAGCGTGCCCCTTGAGTATTCTAACTATGGCTACACCTTC
>NA|TRBV9|NA|TRBJ1-1
CASSVGPGKGTEAFF
TGTGCCAGCAGCGTAGGTCCGGGCAAGGGCACTGAAGCTTTCTTT
>NA|TRBV5-8|NA|TRBJ2-1
CASSLPLWGKLYNEQFF
TGTGCCAGCAGCCTACCACTATGGGGGAAGCTCTACAATGAGCAGTTCTTC
>NA|TRBV7-3|TRBD2|TRBJ2-7
CASSPGTSGSSEQYF
TGTGCCAGCAGCCCGGGGACTAGCGGTTCCAGCGAGCAGTACTTC
>few|TRBV6-1|NA|TRBJ2-5
CASSRQVKETQYF
TGTGCCAGCAGTCGACAGGTGAAGGAGACCCAGTACTTC
>NA|TRBV12-3/TRBV12-4|NA|TRBJ2-5
CASSFRGFPIGQYF
TGTGCCAGCAGTTTTAGGGGGTTCCCCATAGGCCAGTACTTC
>NA|TRBV27|TRBD2|TRBJ2-3
CASSPRLARTDTQYF
TGTGCCAGCAGTCCAAGACTAGCCCGCACAGATACGCAGTATTTT
>NA|TRBV5-1|TRBD1|TRBJ1-4
CASSFRQGTNEKLFF
TGCGCCAGCAGCTTCCGACAGGGAACTAATGAAAAACTGTTTTTT
>few|TRBV6-5|NA|TRBJ2-5
CASWRWDKETQYF
TGTGCCAGCTGGCGGTGGGATAAAGAGACCCAGTACTTC
>NA|TRBV12-3/TRBV12-4|TRBD2|TRBJ2-7
CASTQPSGGSYNEQYF
TGTGCCAGCACCCAACCCTCGGGGGGATCGTACAATGAGCAGTACTTC
>few|TRBV5-1|TRBD1|TRBJ2-5
CASSFAPRTGITQETQYF
TGCGCCAGCAGCTTTGCCCCACGGACAGGAATAACCCAAGAGACCCAGTACTTC
>few|TRBV3-1|NA|TRBJ2-5
CASSHTGRETQYF
TGTGCCAGCAGCCATACAGGGAGGGAGACCCAGTACTTC
>NA|TRBV6-1|NA|TRBJ2-3
CASSDEADTQYF
TGTGCCAGCAGTGATGAGGCAGATACGCAGTATTTT
>NA|TRBV2|NA|TRBJ2-2
CASSRENTGELFF
TGTGCCAGCAGCCGGGAAAACACCGGGGAGCTGTTTTTT
>many|TRBV12-3/TRBV12-4|NA|TRBJ2-3
CASSFSDTQYF
TGTGCCAGCAGCTTTTCAGATACGCAGTATTTT
>NA|TRBV14|NA|TRBJ2-3
CASSPIFAGDGSDTQYF
TGTGCCAGCAGCCCGATCTTCGCAGGAGATGGGTCAGATACGCAGTATTTT
>few|TRBV2|NA|TRBJ2-1
CASSEGRKFYNEQFF
TGTGCCAGCAGTGAAGGTCGAAAGTTCTACAATGAGCAGTTCTTC
>NA|TRBV15|NA|TRBJ1-1
CATGRDWSGEAFF
TGTGCCACCGGCAGAGATTGGTCGGGTGAAGCTTTCTTT
>NA|TRBV4-2|NA|TRBJ1-6
CANSQDLKGLSPLHF
TGTGCCAACAGCCAAGATTTGAAGGGGTTGTCACCCCTCCACTTT
>few|TRBV5-5|TRBD1|TRBJ2-5
CASSLGQGVQETQYF
TGTGCCAGCAGCTTGGGACAGGGGGTACAGGAGACCCAGTACTTC
>few|TRBV29-1|TRBD1|TRBJ2-3
CSVEKGADTQYF
TGCAGCGTTGAAAAGGGGGCTGATACGCAGTATTTT
>NA|TRBV20-1|TRBD2|TRBJ2-3
CSARADSGGATDTQYF
TGCAGTGCTAGGGCCGATAGCGGGGGGGCAACAGATACGCAGTATTTT
>many|TRBV28|NA|TRBJ2-7
CATTTGSYEQYF
TGTGCCACCACGACAGGATCCTACGAGCAGTACTTC
>few|TRBV6-2/TRBV6-3|NA|TRBJ1-2
CASRVPAGGYTF
TGTGCCAGCCGAGTTCCGGCTGGGGGCTACACCTTC
>few|TRBV7-9|NA|TRBJ2-5
CASSYGTPPEETQYF
TGTGCCAGCAGCTACGGGACTCCCCCCGAAGAGACCCAGTACTTC
>NA|TRBV3-1|TRBD2|TRBJ2-5
CASSSEITSGGKTQYF
TGTGCCAGCAGCTCGGAAATAACTAGCGGGGGAAAGACCCAGTACTTC
>NA|TRBV5-1|TRBD2|TRBJ2-5
CASSPTTSYQETQYF
TGCGCCAGCAGCCCTACGACTAGCTACCAAGAGACCCAGTACTTC
>few|TRBV21-1|NA|TRBJ2-7
CASSKLYSSYEQYF
TGTGCCAGCAGCAAACTCTACAGTTCCTACGAGCAGTACTTC